Below are 26 T cell receptor beta chains sequenced from a single sample in a study of T cell repertoires in cytomegalovirus infection. TCRdb processed the reads anew with MiXCR; each CDR3 protein has one entry. The table includes 150,000 to 200,000 distinct CDR3 sequences, 28% detected once. Sample: PBMCs. Every receptor here comes from a human donor in good health (CMV status not recorded). Some clones in this sample may be carry-over from other donors' samples.

This clonotype came up a few times. The genes are TRBV20-1 and TRBJ1-5; the D gene is possibly TRBD1 (5 bases). V lost 6 bases and J 6 bases, leaving 18 bases between the germline ends. Germline V lookup: CDR1 DFQATT, CDR2 SNEGSKA (reference sequence). The length of the CDR3 is 14 residues. CDR3 region: CSAANGGSGQPQHF. The CDR3 DNA follows: TGCAGTGCCGCTAACGGGGGGAGTGGTCAGCCCCAGCATTTT.

This clonotype was seen a handful of times. The V gene is TRBV20-1, the J gene TRBJ2-7, with 11 bases identical to TRBD2. With 3 bases clipped from V and 4 bases from J, the junction kept 2 bases outside the gene matches. CDR1 and CDR2 from the germline V gene are DFQATT and SNEGSKA (reference sequence). This CDR3 has 13 amino acids. The CDR3 protein is CSARTSGDYEQYF. DNA for the CDR3: TGCAGTGCTAGGACTAGCGGGGATTACGAGCAGTACTTC.

The table lists this clonotype with many counts. The rearrangement uses TRBV7-6 and TRBJ2-1; no reliable D call. Trimming pared 6 bases from V and 7 bases from J, leaving 7 bases between. This CDR3 is 11 amino acids long. From germline, CDR1 is SGHVS and CDR2 FNYEAQ. This chain's CDR3 is CASRTRNEQFF. The CDR3 DNA sequence: TGTGCCAGCAGGACAAGGAATGAGCAGTTCTTC.

This clonotype came up many times. The V gene is TRBV7-2, the J gene TRBJ2-1; tentative D call: TRBD1 (6 bases). With 0 bases removed from V and 4 bases from J, the gap between germline ends came to 7 bases. The CDR3 runs 14 residues. In germline, CDR1 is SGHTA, CDR2 FQGNSA. CDR3 amino acids: CASSLAGTYNEQFF. CDR3 bases: TGTGCCAGCAGCTTAGCGGGGACATACAATGAGCAGTTCTTC.

V is TRBV29-1 and J is TRBJ1-2; D is unresolved. The CDR3 totals 13 residues. Germline V gives CDR1 SQVTM, CDR2 ANQGSEA. Trimming cost V 7 bases and J 5 bases, with 17 bases left between them. This CDR3 reads CSARALYSYGYTF. The CDR3 DNA is TGCAGCGCCCGGGCCCTATATTCGTATGGCTACACCTTC.

This clonotype is medium-sized within its sample. The chain couples TRBV4-1 to TRBJ2-1; 10 positions match TRBD2. The V gene's germline CDR1 is MGHRA and CDR2 YSYEKL. The CDR3 length is 16 residues. Trimming took 1 base from V and 7 from J; bases not matched to a gene: 7. The CDR3 DNA is TGCGCCAGCAGCCAAGCGCCTAGCGGGGGAGGGAATGAGCAGTTCTTC. It is translated as CASSQAPSGGGNEQFF.

V usage is TRBV15 and J usage is TRBJ2-5; D unclear. The CDR3 runs 14 residues. CDR1 is LNHNV, CDR2 YYDKDF, per germline (reference sequence). Trimming took off 5 bases at V and 5 bases at J, with 15 bases between the two ends. As DNA, the CDR3 is TGTGCCACCAGCCGTATATTTTTTTTCGAGACCCAGTACTTC. This translates into CATSRIFFFETQYF. The full variable domain, with the rest looked up from reference TRBV15 and TRBJ2-5, is DAMVIQNPRYQVTQFGKPVTLSCSQTLNHNVMYWYQQKSSQAPKLLFHYYDKDFNNEADTPDNFQSRRPNTSFCFLDIRSPGLGDTAMYLCATSRIFFFETQYFGPGTRLLVL.

V is TRBV7-6 and J is TRBJ1-2; no clear D gene. The CDR3 has 13 residues. Between the trimmed V and J ends, which lost 5 bases and 1 base, there was a span of 8 bases. From germline, CDR1 is SGHVS and CDR2 FNYEAQ. The CDR3 spells CASSPSVNYGYTF. The CDR3 DNA sequence: TGTGCCAGCAGCCCCAGTGTTAACTATGGCTACACCTTC.

This clonotype has more than one count but fewer than ten. The chain carries TRBV29-1 and TRBJ2-7; D possibly uses TRBD1 or TRBD2 (5 bases each). Germline CDR1 and CDR2: SQVTM and ANQGSEA. CDR3 size: 11 residues. V was clipped by 6 bases and J by 3 bases, with 9 bases between them. The CDR3, as DNA: TGCAGCGTGGGGGAAAGCTACGAGCAGTACTTC. This translates into CSVGESYEQYF.

There are a few counts of this clonotype. In nucleotides, the CDR3 is TGTGCCAGCAGTTTGTTAGGCCGGACCACAGATACGCAGTATTTT. This sequence encodes CASSLLGRTTDTQYF. The rearrangement links TRBV6-2 or TRBV6-3 to TRBJ2-3, with unresolved D. This CDR3 comprises 15 residues. The germline V and J ends were trimmed by 4 bases and 2 bases, with 13 bases remaining between them. Germline loops: CDR1 MNHEY, CDR2 SVGEGT.

This chain links TRBV5-6 with TRBJ1-5; D is unresolved. CDR3 length: 12 residues. The germline V gene encodes CDR1 SGHDT and CDR2 YYEEEE. The V gene lost 4 bases and the J gene lost 10 bases, with 12 bases spanning the gap. The CDR3 region has the DNA TGTGCCAGCAGCCAGACGACAAGTCCCCAGCATTTT. It is translated as CASSQTTSPQHF. The full variable domain, rest sourced from reference TRBV5-6 and TRBJ1-5, is DAGVTQSPTHLIKTRGQQVTLRCSPKSGHDTVSWYQQALGQGPQFIFQYYEEEERQRGNFPDRFSGHQFPNYSSELNVNALLLGDSALYLCASSQTTSPQHFGDGTRLSIL.

The V call is TRBV7-2, the J call TRBJ1-1, with D tentatively TRBD1 (5 bases). Looked up from germline, CDR1 is SGHTA and CDR2 is FQGNSA. The length of the CDR3 is 15 residues. Trimming removed 1 base from V and 1 base from J, with 10 bases in between. The CDR3 DNA follows: TGTGCCAGCAGCTTAGAGGGTGGGGCGAACACTGAAGCTTTCTTT. Residues: CASSLEGGANTEAFF. Combining the CDR3 with reference TRBV7-2 and TRBJ1-1 gives the whole variable domain GAGVSQSPSNKVTEKGKDVELRCDPISGHTALYWYRQSLGQGLEFLIYFQGNSAPDKSGLPSDRFSAERTGGSVSTLTIQRTQQEDSAVYLCASSLEGGANTEAFFGQGTRLTVV.

In this sample, this clonotype turned up many times. The rearrangement joins TRBV7-2 to TRBJ2-6; D gene ambiguous. The length of the CDR3 is 11 residues. Trimming left V 1 base short and J 10 bases short, with 2 bases between. CDR1 SGHTA and CDR2 FQGNSA come from the germline V gene. For the CDR3, the DNA is TGTGCCAGCAGCTTAGAAAACGTCCTGACTTTC. Amino acids: CASSLENVLTF.

This clonotype came up a few times. The chain is built from TRBV30 and TRBJ1-1; D gene unclear. This CDR3 spans 13 amino acids. Trimming took off 5 bases at V and 1 base at J, with 11 bases between the two ends. Germline V gene lookup returns CDR1 GTSNPN and CDR2 SVGIG (reference sequence). CDR3 nucleotides: TGTGCCTGGGAAACTCTAAGGAACACTGAAGCTTTCTTT. This sequence encodes CAWETLRNTEAFF.

This clonotype has a handful of counts. V is TRBV6-6 and J is TRBJ1-6; no definite D call. The CDR3 is 17 residues long. Germline V lookup: CDR1 MNHNY, CDR2 SVGAGI (reference sequence). Deletions cut 0 bases from V and 0 bases from J, with 9 bases between. This chain's CDR3 is CASSYSGDTSYNSPLHF. The CDR3 coding sequence is TGTGCCAGCAGTTACTCGGGAGACACCTCCTATAATTCACCCCTCCACTTT.

V and J are TRBV28 and TRBJ1-5; D uncertain. V was trimmed by 8 bases and J by 4 bases, leaving 12 bases between them. CDR3 size: 13 residues. Germline-derived CDR1 and CDR2 are MDHEN and SYDVKM. The DNA of the CDR3 is TGTGCCAGCTCAAGGGTGTCAAATCAGCCCCAGCATTTT. It encodes CASSRVSNQPQHF.

This clonotype has only one observation. The chain combines TRBV19 with TRBJ1-1, with 8 nucleotides matching TRBD1. V lost 5 bases and J lost 5; bases outside the gene matches: 13. CDR3 length: 16 amino acids. Germline assignment: CDR1 LNHDA and CDR2 SQIVND (reference sequence). CDR3 protein: CASSPQQGGMTTEAFF. The CDR3 DNA follows: TGTGCCAGTAGTCCCCAACAGGGGGGAATGACGACTGAAGCTTTCTTT.

This clonotype came up a few times. J is TRBJ2-1 and V is TRBV7-2; 8 nucleotides agree with TRBD2. The CDR3 sequence is 15 residues long. Germline trimming cut 1 base from V and 7 bases from J; bases unmatched to any gene: 6. Germline lookup yields CDR1 SGHTA and CDR2 FQGNSA. The CDR3 sequence: CASSLVRGAGNEQFF. The CDR3 nucleotides are TGTGCCAGCAGCTTAGTGCGGGGGGCAGGAAATGAGCAGTTCTTC.

The chain links TRBV6-5 to TRBJ1-5; the match to TRBD1 covers 9 bases. Germline-derived CDR1 and CDR2 are MNHEY and SVGAGI. CDR3 size: 15 residues. The V and J ends lost 5 bases and 7 bases, in that order; junction bases with no gene match: 9. CDR3 amino acids: CASSPPTGGEQPQHF. The CDR3 DNA follows: TGTGCCAGCAGTCCCCCGACAGGGGGTGAACAGCCCCAGCATTTT.

This clonotype was seen a handful of times. This chain joins TRBV6-2 or TRBV6-3 and TRBJ2-1; the D gene is possibly TRBD2 (5 bases). Deletions cut 5 bases from V and 3 bases from J, with 8 bases between. The CDR3 is 13 residues long. The V gene's germline CDR1 is MNHEY and CDR2 SVGEGT. CDR3 sequence (DNA): TGTGCCAGCAGTATCCGGGACTACAATGAGCAGTTCTTC. Protein product: CASSIRDYNEQFF.

This clonotype was counted a few times. The rearrangement uses TRBV6-2 or TRBV6-3 and TRBJ2-1, with D possibly TRBD1 on 5 matching bases. Trimming pared 6 bases from V and 4 bases from J, leaving 19 bases between. CDR3 length: 16 amino acids. Germline lookup yields CDR1 MNHEY and CDR2 SVGEGT. The CDR3: CASSLGGAPSYNEQFF. As DNA, the CDR3 is TGTGCCAGCAGCCTCGGTGGGGCTCCGTCATACAATGAGCAGTTCTTC.

This clonotype was counted ten times or more. The chain is built from TRBV7-2 and TRBJ1-4; 7 nucleotides agree with TRBD1. V lost 4 bases to trimming and J lost 8 bases; unmatched junction nucleotides: 10. Germline-derived CDR1 and CDR2 are SGHTA and FQGNSA. The CDR3 is made up of 15 amino acids. The CDR3: CASSSQGQAEEKLFF. DNA for the CDR3: TGTGCCAGCAGCTCTCAAGGACAGGCGGAAGAAAAACTGTTTTTT. The full variable domain, rest sourced from reference TRBV7-2 and TRBJ1-4, is GAGVSQSPSNKVTEKGKDVELRCDPISGHTALYWYRQSLGQGLEFLIYFQGNSAPDKSGLPSDRFSAERTGGSVSTLTIQRTQQEDSAVYLCASSSQGQAEEKLFFGSGTQLSVL.

There are a few counts of this clonotype. The chain is built from TRBV6-1 and TRBJ1-1; D gene ambiguous. Germline-derived CDR1 and CDR2 are MNHNS and SASEGT. The CDR3 is 11 amino acids. V gave up 8 bases and J gave up 6 bases, with 10 bases separating them. The CDR3 nucleotides are TGTGCCAGCTTCCCGGGAGCTGAAGCTTTCTTT. The encoded protein is CASFPGAEAFF.

A single count supports this clonotype. The chain joins TRBV11-2 to TRBJ2-7; D is unclear. Germline assignment: CDR1 SGHAT and CDR2 FQNNGV. The CDR3 contains 14 residues. V was pared by 3 bases and J by 5 bases, with 14 bases between. The CDR3 nucleotides are TGTGCCAGCAGCTTTTCCTTAACTATCAACGAGCAGTACTTC. Encoded protein: CASSFSLTINEQYF.

V gene TRBV2 combines with J gene TRBJ2-5; a weak D match, TRBD2 (6 bases). This CDR3 has 14 amino acids. V was shortened by 10 bases and J by 3 bases, with 18 bases between the two germline ends. The V gene's germline CDR1 is SNHLY and CDR2 FYNNEI. CDR3 loop: CATLRRATEETQYF. CDR3 DNA sequence: TGTGCCACCCTCCGGAGGGCAACCGAAGAGACCCAGTACTTC. The variable domain in full, with the rest retrieved from reference TRBV2 and TRBJ2-5, is EPEVTQTPSHQVTQMGQEVILRCVPISNHLYFYWYRQILGQKVEFLVSFYNNEISEKSEIFDDQFSVERPDGSNFTLKIRSTKLEDSAMYFCATLRRATEETQYFGPGTRLLVL.

This clonotype was observed many times. V usage is TRBV4-3 and J usage is TRBJ2-2, with D hard to call. CDR3 length: 15 residues. The germline gives CDR1 LGHNA, CDR2 YSLEER. V was pared by 0 bases and J by 4 bases, with 9 bases between. The CDR3 nucleotides are TGCGCCAGCAGCCAAGATCTAACTTCCACCGGGGAGCTGTTTTTT. This sequence encodes CASSQDLTSTGELFF.